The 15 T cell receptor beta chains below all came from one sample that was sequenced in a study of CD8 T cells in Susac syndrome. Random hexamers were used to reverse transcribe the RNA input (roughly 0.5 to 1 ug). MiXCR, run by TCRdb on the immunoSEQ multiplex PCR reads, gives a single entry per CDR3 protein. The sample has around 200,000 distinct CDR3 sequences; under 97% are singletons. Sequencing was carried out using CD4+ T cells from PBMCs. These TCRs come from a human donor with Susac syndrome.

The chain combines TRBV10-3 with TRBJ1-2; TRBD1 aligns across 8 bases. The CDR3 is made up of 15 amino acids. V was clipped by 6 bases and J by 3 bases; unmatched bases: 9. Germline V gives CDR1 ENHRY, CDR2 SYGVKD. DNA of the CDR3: TGTGCCATCAGAAAGATGACAGGGGCGGACTATGGCTACACCTTC. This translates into CAIRKMTGADYGYTF.

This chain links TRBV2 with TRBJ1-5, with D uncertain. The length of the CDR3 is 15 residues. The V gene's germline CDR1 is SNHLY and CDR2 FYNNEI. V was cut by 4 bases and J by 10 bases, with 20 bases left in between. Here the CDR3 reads CASSVEDPKTNPQHF. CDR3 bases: TGTGCCAGCAGTGTGGAGGACCCGAAAACTAACCCCCAGCATTTT.

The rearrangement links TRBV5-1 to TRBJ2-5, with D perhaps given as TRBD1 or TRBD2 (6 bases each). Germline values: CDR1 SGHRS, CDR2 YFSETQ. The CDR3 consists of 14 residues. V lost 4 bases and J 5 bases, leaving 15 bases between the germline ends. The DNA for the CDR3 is TGCGCCAGCAGCCAAGGAGGGGGGCACGAGACCCAGTACTTC. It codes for CASSQGGGHETQYF.

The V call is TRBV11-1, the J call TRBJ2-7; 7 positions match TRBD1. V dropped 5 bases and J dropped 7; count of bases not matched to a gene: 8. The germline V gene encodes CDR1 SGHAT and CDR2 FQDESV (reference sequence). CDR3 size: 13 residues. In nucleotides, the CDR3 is TGTGCCAGCAGCGCCGACAGGGCCGGGGAGCAGTACTTC. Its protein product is CASSADRAGEQYF. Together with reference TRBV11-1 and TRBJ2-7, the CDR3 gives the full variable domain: EAEVAQSPRYKITEKSQAVAFWCDPISGHATLYWYRQILGQGPELLVQFQDESVVDDSQLPKDRFSAERLKGVDSTLKIQPAELGDSAMYLCASSADRAGEQYFGPGTRLTVT.

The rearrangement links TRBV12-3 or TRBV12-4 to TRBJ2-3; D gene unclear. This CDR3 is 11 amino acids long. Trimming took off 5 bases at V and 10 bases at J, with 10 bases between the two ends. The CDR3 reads CASSTTVPQYF. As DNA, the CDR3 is TGTGCCAGCAGTACTACAGTTCCGCAGTATTTT.

This CDR3 reads CSVGHMNTGELFF. CDR3 coding DNA: TGCAGCGTTGGGCATATGAACACCGGGGAGCTGTTTTTT. The V and J genes are TRBV29-1 and TRBJ2-2; D is unresolved. Germline V gene data show CDR1 as SQVTM and CDR2 as ANQGSEA. There are 13 residues in the CDR3. V was pared by 4 bases and J by 1 base, with 7 bases between.

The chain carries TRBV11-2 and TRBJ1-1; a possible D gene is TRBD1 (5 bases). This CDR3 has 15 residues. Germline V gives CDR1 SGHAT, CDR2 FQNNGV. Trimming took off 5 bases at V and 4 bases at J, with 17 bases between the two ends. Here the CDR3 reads CASSHASGIGTEAFF. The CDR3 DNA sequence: TGTGCCAGCAGCCACGCATCAGGGATCGGCACTGAAGCTTTCTTT.

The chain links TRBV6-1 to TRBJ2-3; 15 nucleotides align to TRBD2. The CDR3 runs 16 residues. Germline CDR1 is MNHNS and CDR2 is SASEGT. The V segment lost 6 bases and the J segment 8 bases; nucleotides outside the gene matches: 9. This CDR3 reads CASSPGLAGGPSTQYF. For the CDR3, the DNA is TGTGCCAGCAGCCCAGGACTAGCGGGGGGGCCGAGTACGCAGTATTTT.

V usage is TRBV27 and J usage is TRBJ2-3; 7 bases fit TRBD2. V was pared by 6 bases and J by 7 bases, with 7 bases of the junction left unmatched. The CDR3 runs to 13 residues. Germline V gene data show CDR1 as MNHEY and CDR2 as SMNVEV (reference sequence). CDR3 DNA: TGTGCCAGCAGGGGGGGGTTATCCAATACGCAGTATTTT. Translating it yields CASRGGLSNTQYF.

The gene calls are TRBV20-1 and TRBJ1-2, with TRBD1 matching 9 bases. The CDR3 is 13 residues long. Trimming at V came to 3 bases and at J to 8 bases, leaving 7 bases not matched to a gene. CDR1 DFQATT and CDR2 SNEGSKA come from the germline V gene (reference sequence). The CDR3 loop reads CSASDGTGYGYTF. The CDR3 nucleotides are TGCAGTGCTAGCGACGGGACAGGGTACGGCTACACCTTC.

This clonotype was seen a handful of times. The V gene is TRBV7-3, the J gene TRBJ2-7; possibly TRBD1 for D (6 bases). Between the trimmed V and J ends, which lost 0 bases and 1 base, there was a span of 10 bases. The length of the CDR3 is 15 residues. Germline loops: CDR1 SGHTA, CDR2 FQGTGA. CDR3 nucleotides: TGTGCCAGCAGCTTAACACAGGGTTGGTCCTACGAGCAGTACTTC. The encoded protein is CASSLTQGWSYEQYF.

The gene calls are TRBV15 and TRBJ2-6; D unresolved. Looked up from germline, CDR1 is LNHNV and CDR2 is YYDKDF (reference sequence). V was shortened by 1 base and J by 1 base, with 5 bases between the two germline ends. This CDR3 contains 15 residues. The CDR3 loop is CATSRGASGANVLTF. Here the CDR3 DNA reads TGTGCCACCAGCAGAGGGGCGTCTGGGGCCAACGTCCTGACTTTC. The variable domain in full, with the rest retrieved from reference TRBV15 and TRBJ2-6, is DAMVIQNPRYQVTQFGKPVTLSCSQTLNHNVMYWYQQKSSQAPKLLFHYYDKDFNNEADTPDNFQSRRPNTSFCFLDIRSPGLGDTAMYLCATSRGASGANVLTFGAGSRLTVL.

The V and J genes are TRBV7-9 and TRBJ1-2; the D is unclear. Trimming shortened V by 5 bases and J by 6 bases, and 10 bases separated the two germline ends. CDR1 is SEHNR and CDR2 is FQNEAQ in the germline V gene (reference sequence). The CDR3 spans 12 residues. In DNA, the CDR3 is TGTGCCAGCAGCGCCTCGGTCCATGGCTACACCTTC. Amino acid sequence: CASSASVHGYTF.

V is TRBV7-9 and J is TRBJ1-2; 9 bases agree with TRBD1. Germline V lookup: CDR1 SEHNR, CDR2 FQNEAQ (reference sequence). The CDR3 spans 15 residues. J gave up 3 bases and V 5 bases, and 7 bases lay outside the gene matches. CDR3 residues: CASSTQGAGDYGYTF. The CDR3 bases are TGTGCCAGCAGCACACAGGGGGCCGGGGACTATGGCTACACCTTC.

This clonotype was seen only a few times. In DNA form, the CDR3 reads TGTGCCAGCAGCTTAGACGACACTGAGCAGTTCTTC. This translates into CASSLDDTEQFF. The chain couples TRBV7-3 to TRBJ2-1; D ambiguous. This CDR3 is 12 amino acids long. The V gene lost 2 bases and the J gene lost 9 bases, with 8 bases spanning the gap. Germline values: CDR1 SGHTA, CDR2 FQGTGA. Full variable domain (rest looked up from reference TRBV7-3 and TRBJ2-1): GAGVSQTPSNKVTEKGKYVELRCDPISGHTALYWYRQSLGQGPEFLIYFQGTGAADDSGLPNDRFFAVRPEGSVSTLKIQRTERGDSAVYLCASSLDDTEQFFGPGTRLTVL.